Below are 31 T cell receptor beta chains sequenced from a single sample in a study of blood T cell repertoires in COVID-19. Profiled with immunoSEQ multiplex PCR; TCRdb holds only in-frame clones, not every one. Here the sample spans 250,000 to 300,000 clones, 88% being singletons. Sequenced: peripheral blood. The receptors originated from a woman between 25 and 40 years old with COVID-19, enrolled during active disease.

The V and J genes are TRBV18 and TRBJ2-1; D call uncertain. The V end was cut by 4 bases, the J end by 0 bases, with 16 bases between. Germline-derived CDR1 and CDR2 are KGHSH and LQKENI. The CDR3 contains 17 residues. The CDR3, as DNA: TGTGCCAGCTCACTCCCGGTAGCCTTCCGCTCCTACAATGAGCAGTTCTTC. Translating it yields CASSLPVAFRSYNEQFF.

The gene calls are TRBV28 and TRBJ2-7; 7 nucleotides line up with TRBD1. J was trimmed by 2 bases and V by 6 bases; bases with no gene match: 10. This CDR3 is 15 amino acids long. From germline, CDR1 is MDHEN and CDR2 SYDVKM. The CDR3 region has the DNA TGTGCCAGCAGCCCGACAGGGCCGAGAGCCTACGAGCAGTACTTC. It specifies CASSPTGPRAYEQYF.

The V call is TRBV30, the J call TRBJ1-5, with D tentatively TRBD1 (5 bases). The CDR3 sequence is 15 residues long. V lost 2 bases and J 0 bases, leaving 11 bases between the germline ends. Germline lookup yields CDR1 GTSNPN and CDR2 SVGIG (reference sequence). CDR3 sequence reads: CAWSIPDSSNQPQHF. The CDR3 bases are TGTGCCTGGAGTATCCCCGACAGTAGCAATCAGCCCCAGCATTTT.

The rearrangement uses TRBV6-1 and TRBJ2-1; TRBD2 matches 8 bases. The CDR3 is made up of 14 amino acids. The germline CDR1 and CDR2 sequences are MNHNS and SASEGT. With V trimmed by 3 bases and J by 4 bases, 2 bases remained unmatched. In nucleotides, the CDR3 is TGTGCCAGCAGTGATGGGACTAGATACAATGAGCAGTTCTTC. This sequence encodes CASSDGTRYNEQFF.

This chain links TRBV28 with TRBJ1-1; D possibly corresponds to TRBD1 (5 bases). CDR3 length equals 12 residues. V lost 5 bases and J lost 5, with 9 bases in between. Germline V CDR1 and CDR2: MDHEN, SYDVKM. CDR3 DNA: TGTGCCAGCAGTGAAAGGGGAACTGAAGCTTTCTTT. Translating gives CASSERGTEAFF.

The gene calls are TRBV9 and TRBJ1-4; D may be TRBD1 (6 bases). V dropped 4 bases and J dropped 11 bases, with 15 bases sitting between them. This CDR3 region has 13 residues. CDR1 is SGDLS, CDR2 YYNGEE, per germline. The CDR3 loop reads CASSPEQGEKLFF. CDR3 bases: TGTGCCAGCAGCCCAGAACAGGGAGAGAAACTGTTTTTT.

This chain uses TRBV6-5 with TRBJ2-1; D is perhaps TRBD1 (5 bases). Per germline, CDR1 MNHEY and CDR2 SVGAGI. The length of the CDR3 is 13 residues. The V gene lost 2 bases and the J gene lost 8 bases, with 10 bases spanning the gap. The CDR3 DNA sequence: TGTGCCAGCAGTTACCAACAGGACCATGAGCAGTTCTTC. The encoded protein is CASSYQQDHEQFF.

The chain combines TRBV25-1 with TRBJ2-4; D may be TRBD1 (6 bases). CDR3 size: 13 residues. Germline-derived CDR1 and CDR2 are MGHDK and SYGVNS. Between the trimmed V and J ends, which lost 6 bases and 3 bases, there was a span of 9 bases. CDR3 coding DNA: TGTGCCAGCAGAGGGGGAAACAAAAACATTCAGTACTTC. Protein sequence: CASRGGNKNIQYF.

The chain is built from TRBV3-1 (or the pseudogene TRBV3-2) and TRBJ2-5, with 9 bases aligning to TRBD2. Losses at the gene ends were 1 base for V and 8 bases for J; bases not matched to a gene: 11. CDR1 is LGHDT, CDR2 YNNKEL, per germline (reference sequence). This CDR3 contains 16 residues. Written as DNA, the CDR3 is TGTGCCAGCAGCCAAGTTAGACCTAGCGGGATTGGAACCCAGTACTTC. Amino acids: CASSQVRPSGIGTQYF.

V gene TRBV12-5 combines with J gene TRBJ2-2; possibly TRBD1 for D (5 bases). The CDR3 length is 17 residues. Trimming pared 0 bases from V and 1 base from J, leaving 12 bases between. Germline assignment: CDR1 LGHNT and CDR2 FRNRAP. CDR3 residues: CASGLVRGTGNTGELFF. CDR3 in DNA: TGTGCTAGTGGTTTGGTAAGGGGTACAGGGAACACCGGGGAGCTGTTTTTT.

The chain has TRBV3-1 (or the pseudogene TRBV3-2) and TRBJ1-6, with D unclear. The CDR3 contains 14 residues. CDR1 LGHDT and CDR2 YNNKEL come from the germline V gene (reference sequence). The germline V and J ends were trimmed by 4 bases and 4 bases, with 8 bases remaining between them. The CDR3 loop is CASSLETYNSPLHF. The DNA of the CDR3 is TGTGCCAGCAGCCTAGAGACATATAATTCACCCCTCCACTTT.

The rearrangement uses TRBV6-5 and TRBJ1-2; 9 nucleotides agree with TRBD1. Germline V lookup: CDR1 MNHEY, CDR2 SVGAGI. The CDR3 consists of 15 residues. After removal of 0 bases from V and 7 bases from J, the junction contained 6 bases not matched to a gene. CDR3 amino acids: CASSYSGTGSSGYTF. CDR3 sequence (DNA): TGTGCCAGCAGTTACTCGGGGACAGGGTCTTCTGGCTACACCTTC.

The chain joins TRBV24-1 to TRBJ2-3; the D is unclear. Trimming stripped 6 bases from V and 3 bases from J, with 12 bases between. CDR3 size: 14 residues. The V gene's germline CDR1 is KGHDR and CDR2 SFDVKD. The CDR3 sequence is CATSPEFGTDTQYF. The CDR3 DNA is TGTGCCACCAGTCCGGAGTTCGGGACAGATACGCAGTATTTT.

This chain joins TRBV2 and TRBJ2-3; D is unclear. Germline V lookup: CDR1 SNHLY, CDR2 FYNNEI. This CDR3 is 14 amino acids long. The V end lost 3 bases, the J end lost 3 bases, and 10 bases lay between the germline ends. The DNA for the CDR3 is TGTGCCAGCAGTGACCCAATTAGTACAGATACGCAGTATTTT. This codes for CASSDPISTDTQYF.

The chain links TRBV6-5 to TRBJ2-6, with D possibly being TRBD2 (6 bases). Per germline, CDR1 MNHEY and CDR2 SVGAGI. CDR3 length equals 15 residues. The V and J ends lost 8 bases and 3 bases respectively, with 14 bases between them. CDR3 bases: TGTGCCAGCGAGCTGGAGGGGAGTGGGGCCAACGTCCTGACTTTC. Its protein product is CASELEGSGANVLTF.

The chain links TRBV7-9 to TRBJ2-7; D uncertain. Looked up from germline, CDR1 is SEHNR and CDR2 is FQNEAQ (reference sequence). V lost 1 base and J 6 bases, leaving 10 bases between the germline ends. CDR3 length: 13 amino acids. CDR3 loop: CASSLEILGEQYF. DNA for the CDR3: TGTGCCAGCAGCTTAGAAATACTTGGCGAGCAGTACTTC.

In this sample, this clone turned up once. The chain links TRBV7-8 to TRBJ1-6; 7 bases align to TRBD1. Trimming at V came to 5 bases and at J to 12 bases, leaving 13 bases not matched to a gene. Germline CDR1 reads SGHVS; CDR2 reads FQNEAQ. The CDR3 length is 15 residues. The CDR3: CASSPRDSQTLPLHF. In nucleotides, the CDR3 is TGTGCCAGCAGCCCGCGGGACAGCCAGACTTTACCCCTCCACTTT.

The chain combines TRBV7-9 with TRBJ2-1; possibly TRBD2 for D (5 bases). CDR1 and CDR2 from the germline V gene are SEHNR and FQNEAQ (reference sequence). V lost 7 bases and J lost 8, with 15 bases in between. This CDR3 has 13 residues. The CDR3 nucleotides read TGTGCCAGCACCTCCCTGGGTAGCGATGAGCAGTTCTTC. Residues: CASTSLGSDEQFF.

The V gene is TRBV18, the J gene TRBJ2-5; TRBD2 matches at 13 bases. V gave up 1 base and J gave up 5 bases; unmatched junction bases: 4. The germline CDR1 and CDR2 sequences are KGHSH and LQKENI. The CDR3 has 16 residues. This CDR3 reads CASSPRLAGGGETQYF. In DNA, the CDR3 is TGTGCCAGCTCACCACGACTAGCGGGAGGCGGGGAGACCCAGTACTTC.

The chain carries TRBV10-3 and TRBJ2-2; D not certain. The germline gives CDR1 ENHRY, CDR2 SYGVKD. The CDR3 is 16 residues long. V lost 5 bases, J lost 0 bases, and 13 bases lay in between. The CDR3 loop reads CAISSSPQTNTGELFF. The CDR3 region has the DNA TGTGCCATCAGTTCCTCCCCACAAACGAACACCGGGGAGCTGTTTTTT.

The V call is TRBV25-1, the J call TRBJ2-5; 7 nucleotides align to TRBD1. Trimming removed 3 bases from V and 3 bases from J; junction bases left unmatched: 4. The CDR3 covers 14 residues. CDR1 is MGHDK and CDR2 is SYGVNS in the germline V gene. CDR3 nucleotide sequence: TGTGCCAGCAGTGATGTTACAGGGGAAGAGACCCAGTACTTC. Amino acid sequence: CASSDVTGEETQYF.

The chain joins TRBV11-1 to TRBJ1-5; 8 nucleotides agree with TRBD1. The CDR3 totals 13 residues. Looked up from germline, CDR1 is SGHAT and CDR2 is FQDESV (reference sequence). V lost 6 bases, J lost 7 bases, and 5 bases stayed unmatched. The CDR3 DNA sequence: TGTGCCAGCAGGGTGACAGGGGAACAGCCCCAGCATTTT. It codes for CASRVTGEQPQHF.

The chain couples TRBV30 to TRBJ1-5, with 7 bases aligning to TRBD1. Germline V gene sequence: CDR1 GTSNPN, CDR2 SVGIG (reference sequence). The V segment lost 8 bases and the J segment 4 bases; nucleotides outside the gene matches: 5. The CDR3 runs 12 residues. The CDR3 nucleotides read TGTGCCCGCGGACAGGTTAATCAGCCCCAGCATTTT. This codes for CARGQVNQPQHF.

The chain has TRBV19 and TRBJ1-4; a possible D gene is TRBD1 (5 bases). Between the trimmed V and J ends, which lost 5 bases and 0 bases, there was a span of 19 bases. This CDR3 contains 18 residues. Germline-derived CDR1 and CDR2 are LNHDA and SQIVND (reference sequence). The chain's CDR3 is CASSQLGLKLPTNEKLFF. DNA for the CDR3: TGTGCCAGTAGTCAATTGGGACTGAAGCTTCCAACTAATGAAAAACTGTTTTTT.

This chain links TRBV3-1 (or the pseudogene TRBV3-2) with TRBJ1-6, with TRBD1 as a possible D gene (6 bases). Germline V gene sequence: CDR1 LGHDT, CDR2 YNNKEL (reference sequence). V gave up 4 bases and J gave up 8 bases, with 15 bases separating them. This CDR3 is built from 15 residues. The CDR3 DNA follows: TGTGCCAGCAGCCGAGCGGGGGCCGTGGATTCACCCCTCCACTTT. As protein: CASSRAGAVDSPLHF.

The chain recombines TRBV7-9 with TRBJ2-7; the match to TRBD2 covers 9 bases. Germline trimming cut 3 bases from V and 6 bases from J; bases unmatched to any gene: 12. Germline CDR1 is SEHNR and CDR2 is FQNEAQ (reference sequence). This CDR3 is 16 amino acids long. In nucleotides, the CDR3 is TGTGCCAGCAGCTTGGATGGTAGCGGGAGTCCCTTCGAGCAGTACTTC. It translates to CASSLDGSGSPFEQYF.

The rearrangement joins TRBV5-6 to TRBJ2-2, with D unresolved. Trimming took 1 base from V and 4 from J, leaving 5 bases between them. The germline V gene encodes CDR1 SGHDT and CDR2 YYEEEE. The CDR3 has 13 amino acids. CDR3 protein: CASSLLATGELFF. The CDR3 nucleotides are TGTGCCAGCAGCTTGTTGGCCACCGGGGAGCTGTTTTTT.

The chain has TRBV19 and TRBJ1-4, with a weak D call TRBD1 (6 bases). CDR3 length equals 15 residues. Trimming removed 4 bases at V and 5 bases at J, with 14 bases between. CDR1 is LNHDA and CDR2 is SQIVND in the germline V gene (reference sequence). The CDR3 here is CASSTGTNRNEKLFF. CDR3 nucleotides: TGTGCCAGTAGTACCGGGACAAATAGAAATGAAAAACTGTTTTTT.

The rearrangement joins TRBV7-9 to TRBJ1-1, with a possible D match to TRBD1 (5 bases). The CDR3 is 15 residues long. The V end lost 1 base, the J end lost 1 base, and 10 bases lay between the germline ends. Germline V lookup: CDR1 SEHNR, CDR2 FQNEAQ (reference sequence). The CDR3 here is CASSLGDRANTEAFF. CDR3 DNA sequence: TGTGCCAGCAGCTTAGGCGACAGAGCGAACACTGAAGCTTTCTTT.

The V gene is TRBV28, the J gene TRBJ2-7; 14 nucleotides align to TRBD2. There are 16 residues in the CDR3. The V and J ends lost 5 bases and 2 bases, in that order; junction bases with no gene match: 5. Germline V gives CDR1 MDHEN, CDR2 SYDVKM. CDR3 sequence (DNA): TGTGCCAGCAGTCCTACGACTAGCGGGAGGGCCTACGAGCAGTACTTC. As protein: CASSPTTSGRAYEQYF.

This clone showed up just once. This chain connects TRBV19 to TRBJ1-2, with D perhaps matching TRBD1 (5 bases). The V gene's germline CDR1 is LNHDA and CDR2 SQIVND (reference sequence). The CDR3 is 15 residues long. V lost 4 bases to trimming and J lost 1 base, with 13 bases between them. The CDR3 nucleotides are TGTGCCAGTAGTAGGGGACTGCCCCTTAACTATGGCTACACCTTC. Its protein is CASSRGLPLNYGYTF.